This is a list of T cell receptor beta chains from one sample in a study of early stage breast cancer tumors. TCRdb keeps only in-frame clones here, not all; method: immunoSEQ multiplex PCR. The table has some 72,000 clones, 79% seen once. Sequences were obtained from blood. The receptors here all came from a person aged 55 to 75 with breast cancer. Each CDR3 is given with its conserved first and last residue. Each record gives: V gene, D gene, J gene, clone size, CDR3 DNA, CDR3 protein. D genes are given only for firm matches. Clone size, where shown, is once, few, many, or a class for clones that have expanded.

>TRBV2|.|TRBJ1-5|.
TGTGCCAGCAGTGAGGGGGCACCGAGCAATCAGCCCCAGCATTTT
CASSEGAPSNQPQHF
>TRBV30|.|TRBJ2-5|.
TGTGCCGGGACGCTCCGGACCCAAGAGACCCAGTACTTC
CAGTLRTQETQYF
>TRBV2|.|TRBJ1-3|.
TGTGCCAGCGGTTCCCAGGGTGTCAACACCATATATTTT
CASGSQGVNTIYF
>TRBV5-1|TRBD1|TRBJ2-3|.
TGCGCCAGCAGCTTGGCCGGGACAGGGGCGATCACAGATACGCAGTATTTT
CASSLAGTGAITDTQYF
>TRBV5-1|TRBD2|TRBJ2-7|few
TGCGCCAGCAGCTTGGGACTAGCGGTTAGGCCCTACGAGCAGTACTTC
CASSLGLAVRPYEQYF
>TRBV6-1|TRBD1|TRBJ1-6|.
TGTGCCAGCAGTGAATTAATAGGACAGGGGAGGGCGGATTCACCCCTCCACTTT
CASSELIGQGRADSPLHF
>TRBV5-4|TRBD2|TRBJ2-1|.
TGTGCCAGCAGCCTTGGACTAGCGGGACAAGATGAGCAGTTCTTC
CASSLGLAGQDEQFF
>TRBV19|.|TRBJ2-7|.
TGTGCCAGTAGTAATGGGGGGCCCTACGAGCAGTACTTC
CASSNGGPYEQYF
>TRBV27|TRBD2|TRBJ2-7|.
TGTGCCAGCAGTTGGGGTCGCGGGAGGGCCGCCTACGAGCAGTACTTC
CASSWGRGRAAYEQYF
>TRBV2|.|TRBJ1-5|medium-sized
TGTGCCAGCAGTGTGGGGAGGGGCAATCAGCCCCAGCATTTT
CASSVGRGNQPQHF
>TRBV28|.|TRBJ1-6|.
TGTGCCAGCAGTTTCCCCGAACCCGGGACAAGTTGGTCACCCCTCCACTTT
CASSFPEPGTSWSPLHF
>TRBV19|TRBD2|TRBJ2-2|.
TGTGCCAGTAGTCTCAAGCGGGGTTCCGGGGAGCTGTTTTTT
CASSLKRGSGELFF
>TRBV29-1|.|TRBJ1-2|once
TGCAGCGTTGAAGAGAAAGGGACCCACTATGGCTACACCTTC
CSVEEKGTHYGYTF
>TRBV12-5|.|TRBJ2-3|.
TGTGCTAGTGGTTTCAGGGATACGCAGTATTTT
CASGFRDTQYF
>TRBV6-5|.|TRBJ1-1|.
TGTGCCAGCAGACCTGGACGGGGTTCGGGGCCGGAAGCTTTCTTT
CASRPGRGSGPEAFF
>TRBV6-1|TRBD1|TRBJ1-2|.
TGTGCCAGCAGTGCCTGGGACAGCCCGAGAGGTTATGGCTACACCTTC
CASSAWDSPRGYGYTF
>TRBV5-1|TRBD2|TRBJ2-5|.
TGCGCCAGCAGCTTAGAGCGGGGGGGCCGAGAGACCCAGTACTTC
CASSLERGGRETQYF
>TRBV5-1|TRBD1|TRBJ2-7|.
TGCGCCAGCAGCTTCAGGGACAGGAACGACGAGCAGTACTTC
CASSFRDRNDEQYF
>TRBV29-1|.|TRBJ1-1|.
TGCAGCGTCACAGGCTCTAGATCCTCCACTGAAGCTTTCTTT
CSVTGSRSSTEAFF
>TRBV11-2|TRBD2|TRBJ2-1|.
TGTGCCAGCCGCGCCATAGCGGGAGGTACCAATGAGCAGTTCTTC
CASRAIAGGTNEQFF
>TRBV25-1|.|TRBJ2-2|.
TGTGCCAGCAGTGAATACGGGGGTAGGGGCACCGGGGAGCTGTTTTTT
CASSEYGGRGTGELFF
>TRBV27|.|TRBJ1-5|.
TGTGCCAGCAGTTTAAGGGCGGAAGGGCCCCAGCATTTT
CASSLRAEGPQHF
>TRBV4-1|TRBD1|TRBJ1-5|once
TGCGCCAGCAGCCAAGAGAAGACAGGGGGGGGAGGAAATCAGCCCCAGCATTTT
CASSQEKTGGGGNQPQHF
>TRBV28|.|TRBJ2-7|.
TGTGCCAGCAGTTTATTCGGGGGGCCCTCTCCCTACGAGCAGTACTTC
CASSLFGGPSPYEQYF
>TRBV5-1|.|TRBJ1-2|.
TGCGCCAGCAGCCCGGATGGCACGAGGTATGGCTACACCTTC
CASSPDGTRYGYTF
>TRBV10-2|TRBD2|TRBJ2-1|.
TGCGCCAGCAGTGTGGGTAGCGGGATCTACAATGAGCAGTTCTTC
CASSVGSGIYNEQFF
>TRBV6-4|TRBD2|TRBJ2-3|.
TGTGCCAGCAGTGAGGGGCGGGGGGGCACAGATACGCAGTATTTT
CASSEGRGGTDTQYF
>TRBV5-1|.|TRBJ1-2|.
TGCGCCAGCAGCTTGGCGGGGGTAGAAAACTATGGCTACACCTTC
CASSLAGVENYGYTF